The following is a TCR beta chain sequence with its context. This clonotype was detected a few times. No antigen is known for it. One base away there is no much larger clone; base qualities are not given. These data come from a study of response to subunit inactivated influenza vaccine (dated by TCRdb to the late 2010s). For the study in its entirety: Deep quantitative T cell receptor repertoire profiling was used in the study to track responses to a trivalent subunit inactivated influenza vaccine.

Relative to germline, V is 3 bases shorter and J is 6 bases shorter, with 6 bases between their ends. The CDR1 and CDR2 encoded by the germline V gene are SGHVS and FQNEAQ. Spanning cysteine to phenylalanine, the CDR3 consists of 12 amino acids. The DNA shown is the 36-base CDR3, in frame from base 1. Receptor libraries were prepared by RT-PCR. Instrument on record: Illumina HiSeq 2500. Through fastp at Q25 and MiXCR, TCRdb rebuilt clones from the public reads, retaining in-frame beta chains. Rows are unified per CDR3 protein, each entry keeping the most common DNA and genes. The sample table contains roughly 790,000 distinct CDR3 sequences; only one count was recorded for around 20% of them. Roughly 10% of the sample rests with the top ten. What the work shows at the level of the full study, not this receptor alone: According to the authors, only a limited number of new T cells may be recruited by each seasonal influenza vaccination.

This receptor chain uses TRBV7-8 and TRBJ1-5, with the D gene not clear enough to name. The sample consisted of PBMCs from blood, taken roughly 5 days after vaccination. The clonotype was recovered from a man between 45 and 60 years old who received an inactivated influenza vaccine. Donor details come from another sample of the same person, matched by shared clones. DNA sequence: TGTGCCAGCAGCTTGTTATCTCAGCCCCAGCATTTT. This yields the protein CASSLLSQPQHF.